This T cell receptor beta chain was recorded in a study of long-term antiretroviral therapy in people with HIV. Findings and limits, study-wide: ART adherence, viral resistance and therapy changes were undocumented. Someone took the blood between about 2003 and 2018, maybe while older ART regimens were in use. HIV repertoires spanned tighter CDR3 length ranges than controls did.

Concerning this clone itself: The antigen remains unidentified.

The libraries were made with immunoSEQ v3.0 at survey level. Per-sample TRB depth target: about 40,000-50,000 T-cell genomes. Assay used: immunoSEQ multiplex PCR; TCRdb lists only in-frame clones, some missing. The sample has 48,000 or so clones, 84% seen once; the top ten hold around 3%. With V trimmed by 1 base and J by 5 bases, 8 bases remained unmatched. The CDR3 totals 16 residues. CDR1 and CDR2 (germline): MNHEY, SVGAGI. The rearrangement links TRBV6-5 to TRBJ2-1, with 7 bases that match TRBD2. The sequence derives from a woman aged 18-29 years with HIV. The sample consisted of unsorted PBMCs, taken 0.8 years after starting antiretroviral therapy. CDR3 in DNA: TGTGCCAGCAGTTACTACGACGTCGGGAGGAACAATGAGCAGTTCTTC. This translates into CASSYYDVGRNNEQFF.